A selection of T cell receptor beta chains follows, all from one sample in a study of a mutant IDH1 vaccine in newly diagnosed glioma. The assay was immunoSEQ multiplex PCR, and TCRdb's table has in-frame clones only and misses some. Of just under 70,000 clones in the sample, 84% are singletons; the top ten hold less than 15%. These receptors have no known antigen. The sample in question was PBMCs, obtained from a glioma patient whose treatment included an IDH1 peptide vaccine. Receptor source: a man between 18 and 29 years old with glioma. Each CDR3 is given with its conserved first and last residue. Fields, in order: clone size, CDR3 length, J gene, D gene, V gene, CDR3 DNA, CDR3 protein. The D gene is left open where the match is weak. Rows give clone size only sometimes, using once, few, many, or a class for an expanded clone.

>once|15|TRBJ1-5|-|TRBV7-2
TGTGCCAGCAGCTTAGTCACAGGGAGCAATCAGCCCCAGCATTTT
CASSLVTGSNQPQHF
>-|18|TRBJ2-7|TRBD2|TRBV7-9
TGTGCCAGCAGCTTAGCCCAGGGACTAGCGGAGAGAACCTACGAGCAGTACTTC
CASSLAQGLAERTYEQYF
>-|15|TRBJ2-5|-|TRBV6-5
TGTGCCAGCAGTTACTCTGGAGATGAGGCAGAGACCCAGTACTTC
CASSYSGDEAETQYF
>-|15|TRBJ1-2|-|TRBV15
TGTGCCACCAGCAGAGATAGTCCAGGGGCCTATGGCTACACCTTC
CATSRDSPGAYGYTF
>-|10|TRBJ2-5|-|TRBV19
TGTGCCAGTAGGGGACAGACCCAGTACTTC
CASRGQTQYF
>-|14|TRBJ2-5|-|TRBV19
TGTGCCAGTAGTCCACAGGGTTTTAGGAGGACCCAGTACTTC
CASSPQGFRRTQYF
>-|13|TRBJ1-1|TRBD1|TRBV5-1
TGCGCCAGCAGCTTGGCGGGACAGGGGGAAGCTTTCTTT
CASSLAGQGEAFF
>-|16|TRBJ2-6|TRBD2|TRBV6-4
TGTGCCAGCAGTGAGACTAGCGGCTCTGGGGCCAACGTCCTGACTTTC
CASSETSGSGANVLTF
>-|13|TRBJ2-1|-|TRBV2
TGTGCCAGCAACCGGGACCACTACAATGAGCAGTTCTTC
CASNRDHYNEQFF
>-|16|TRBJ2-7|TRBD1|TRBV5-4
TGTGCCAGCAGCCAAGCCGGACAGGGGTCGACCTACGAGCAGTACTTC
CASSQAGQGSTYEQYF
>-|17|TRBJ2-2|TRBD2|TRBV11-3
TGTGCCAGCAGCTTAGGTGGTAGCGGGCTAAACACCGGGGAGCTGTTTTTT
CASSLGGSGLNTGELFF
>-|15|TRBJ1-2|TRBD1|TRBV4-1
TGCGCCAGCAGCCAACCCAGGGGGCCTAACTATGGCTACACCTTC
CASSQPRGPNYGYTF
>many|14|TRBJ2-3|TRBD2|TRBV13
TGTGCCAGCAGCTCAGGACTAGCGAGAGATACGCAGTATTTT
CASSSGLARDTQYF
>-|16|TRBJ1-3|-|TRBV9
TGTGCCAGCAGCGTAGGGTCCATAGGGGGGGGAAACACCATATATTTT
CASSVGSIGGGNTIYF
>-|13|TRBJ2-7|TRBD2|TRBV27
TGTGCCAGCAGCCCCGGGGGGTTATACGAGCAGTACTTC
CASSPGGLYEQYF
>once|15|TRBJ2-3|TRBD2|TRBV7-9
TGTGCCAGCAGCTTAGGGACTAGCGGCACAGATACGCAGTATTTT
CASSLGTSGTDTQYF
>-|19|TRBJ2-6|TRBD1|TRBV27
TGTGCCAGCAGTTTATATCCCTTTGACAGGGACTCTGGGGCCAACGTCCTGACTTTC
CASSLYPFDRDSGANVLTF
>-|14|TRBJ2-7|-|TRBV7-9
TGTGCCAGCAGCGAAGTACCTAGCTCCTACGAGCAGTACTTC
CASSEVPSSYEQYF
>-|14|TRBJ1-5|-|TRBV5-1
TGCGCCCACCTGCGGGCCAACCACAATCAGCCCCAGCATTTT
CAHLRANHNQPQHF
>-|15|TRBJ2-5|TRBD2|TRBV5-6
TGTGCCAGCAGTCCAGGACTAGCGGCGTTAGAGACCCAGTACTTC
CASSPGLAALETQYF
>-|13|TRBJ2-5|-|TRBV7-2
TGTGCCAGCAGCCCAAGACAGGCTTCGCCCCAGTACTTC
CASSPRQASPQYF
>-|14|TRBJ1-1|TRBD1|TRBV5-1
TGCGCCAGCAGCTCCGAACCGGGACAGGGGAGGGCTTTCTTT
CASSSEPGQGRAFF
>-|16|TRBJ1-1|-|TRBV6-6
TGTGCCAGCAGTTACTCTCCTGCCCGGATGGGCACTGAAGCTTTCTTT
CASSYSPARMGTEAFF
>-|12|TRBJ1-5|-|TRBV29-1
TGCAGCGTTGGGGGGGATCCCCAGACCCAGCATTTT
CSVGGDPQTQHF
>-|13|TRBJ2-7|-|TRBV11-2
TGTGCCAGCAGCTCGACACTTACCTACGAGCAGTACTTC
CASSSTLTYEQYF
>few|14|TRBJ1-5|-|TRBV7-2
TGTGCCAGCAGCTTAAAAGGTAGCAATCAGCCCCAGCATTTT
CASSLKGSNQPQHF
>-|16|TRBJ2-3|TRBD2|TRBV15
TGTGCCACCAGCAGAGATGGCGGGGGGTCCGGAGATACGCAGTATTTT
CATSRDGGGSGDTQYF
>-|13|TRBJ1-2|-|TRBV6-5
TGTGCCAGCAGTTACCAAACGGGTTATGGCTACACCTTC
CASSYQTGYGYTF
>-|15|TRBJ2-7|TRBD2|TRBV19
TGTGCCAGTAGTTTGTGGGGCGGGAGTGCCTACGAGCAGTACTTC
CASSLWGGSAYEQYF
>-|16|TRBJ2-1|-|TRBV7-2
TGTGCCAGCAGCTTAGCGGCTAGCCACTCCTACAATGAGCAGTTCTTC
CASSLAASHSYNEQFF
>few|15|TRBJ1-1|TRBD1|TRBV25-1
TGTGCCAGCAGTGACGACAGGGGGCGGATGACTGAAGCTTTCTTT
CASSDDRGRMTEAFF
>-|16|TRBJ1-3|-|TRBV7-8
TGTGCCAGCAGCTTCGCGACAGCTACAGGAGGAAACACCATATATTTT
CASSFATATGGNTIYF
>-|15|TRBJ2-1|TRBD2|TRBV13
TGTGCCAGCAGCTTTCCTAGCGGTCTAATCAATGAGCAGTTCTTC
CASSFPSGLINEQFF
>once|14|TRBJ1-2|-|TRBV4-3
TGCGCCAGCAGCCAATCAGGGGCAGCGTATGGCTACACCTTC
CASSQSGAAYGYTF
>-|16|TRBJ2-7|-|TRBV4-1
TGCGCCAGCAGCCAAGCGGTACAGGGAGCTTCCTACGAGCAGTACTTC
CASSQAVQGASYEQYF
>-|15|TRBJ1-5|-|TRBV7-8
TGTGCCAGCAGCATATACGGGACTCCTAATCAGCCCCAGCATTTT
CASSIYGTPNQPQHF
>-|10|TRBJ2-7|-|TRBV29-1
TGCAGCGTTGTCGTAACCGAGCAGTACTTC
CSVVVTEQYF
>-|12|TRBJ2-7|-|TRBV4-1
TGCGCCAGCAGCCTCACGAATTACGAGCAGTACTTC
CASSLTNYEQYF
>-|13|TRBJ2-7|TRBD1|TRBV6-6
TGTGCCAGTGCAGGACAGGGAGGCTACGAGCAGTACTTC
CASAGQGGYEQYF
>-|15|TRBJ1-2|TRBD1|TRBV7-8
TGTGCCAGCAGCCGCGACAGGGCAGCTAACTATGGCTACACCTTC
CASSRDRAANYGYTF
>-|13|TRBJ1-2|TRBD1|TRBV11-3
TGTGCCAGCAGCTCCGGGACAGGGGATGGCTACACCTTC
CASSSGTGDGYTF
>-|14|TRBJ1-2|-|TRBV4-3
TGCGCCAGCAGCCAAGTCCCGGCAGGGTATGGCTACACCTTC
CASSQVPAGYGYTF
>-|15|TRBJ1-3|-|TRBV6-1
TGTGCCAGCAGTGGGGGCAGTTTCTCTGGAAACACCATATATTTT
CASSGGSFSGNTIYF
>-|15|TRBJ1-1|-|TRBV6-1
TGTGCCAGCAGCAGCCAGACAGAAATGAACACTGAAGCTTTCTTT
CASSSQTEMNTEAFF
>-|16|TRBJ2-7|-|TRBV27
TGTGCCAGCAGGCGCCTAGAAGGGGCGTCCCCTTACGAGCAGTACTTC
CASRRLEGASPYEQYF
>-|15|TRBJ2-1|-|TRBV7-2
TGTGCCAGCAGCTCCCAGGGAGGTTCCTACAATGAGCAGTTCTTC
CASSSQGGSYNEQFF
>-|15|TRBJ1-6|-|TRBV4-3
TGCGCCAGCAGCCAAGATCAGGGGATGAGTTCACCCCTCCACTTT
CASSQDQGMSSPLHF
>-|15|TRBJ2-5|-|TRBV25-1
TGTGCCAGCAGTGAAGGTTACAGGGTACAAGAGACCCAGTACTTC
CASSEGYRVQETQYF
>-|15|TRBJ2-1|-|TRBV13
TGTGCCAGCAGCTTAGACCGGACATATTACAATGAGCAGTTCTTC
CASSLDRTYYNEQFF
>-|14|TRBJ1-1|-|TRBV9
TGTGCCAGCAGCCCCCAAGGGGTGAACACTGAAGCTTTCTTT
CASSPQGVNTEAFF
>once|14|TRBJ2-7|-|TRBV27
TGTGCCAGCAGCCCGGATAATAGCCTCTACGAGCAGTACTTC
CASSPDNSLYEQYF
>-|16|TRBJ1-1|-|TRBV10-3
TGTGCCATCAGTGAGTCCGTGGGAGGGGAAAACACTGAAGCTTTCTTT
CAISESVGGENTEAFF
>-|15|TRBJ2-2|-|TRBV7-2
TGTGCCAGCAGCCGGCGGAAATATGACACCGGGGAGCTGTTTTTT
CASSRRKYDTGELFF
>-|14|TRBJ2-7|-|TRBV5-5
TGTGCCAGCAGCTTGGGGACAGAATCCTACGAGCAGTACTTC
CASSLGTESYEQYF
>once|17|TRBJ2-7|TRBD2|TRBV2
TGTGCCAGCAGCCCGGGACTAGCGGGGATTATCTCCTACGAGCAGTACTTC
CASSPGLAGIISYEQYF
>once|15|TRBJ1-3|-|TRBV9
TGTGCCAGCAGCGTAGATCCGGGGGCTGGAAACACCATATATTTT
CASSVDPGAGNTIYF
>-|14|TRBJ1-1|-|TRBV5-6
TGTGCCAGCAGCTGGGACTACAGGAACACTGAAGCTTTCTTT
CASSWDYRNTEAFF
>once|15|TRBJ1-2|-|TRBV30
TGTGCCTGGAGCCACCTTCTAATGCAAAACTATGGCTACACCTTC
CAWSHLLMQNYGYTF
>-|12|TRBJ2-1|-|TRBV7-9
TGTGCCAGCAGCTTGTCAGAGAATGAGCAGTTCTTC
CASSLSENEQFF